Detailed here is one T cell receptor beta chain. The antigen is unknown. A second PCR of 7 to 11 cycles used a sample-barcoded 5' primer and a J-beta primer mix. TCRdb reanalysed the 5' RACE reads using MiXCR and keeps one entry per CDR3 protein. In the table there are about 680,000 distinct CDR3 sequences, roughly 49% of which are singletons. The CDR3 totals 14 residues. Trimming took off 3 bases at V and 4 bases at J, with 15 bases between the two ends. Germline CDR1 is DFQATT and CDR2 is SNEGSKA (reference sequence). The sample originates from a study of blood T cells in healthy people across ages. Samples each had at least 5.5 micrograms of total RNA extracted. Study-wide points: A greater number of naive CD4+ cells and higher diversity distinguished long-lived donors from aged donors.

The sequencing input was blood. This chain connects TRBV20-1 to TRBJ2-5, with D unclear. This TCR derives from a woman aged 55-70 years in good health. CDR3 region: CSARVQRPRETQYF. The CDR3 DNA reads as TGCAGTGCTAGGGTACAGCGCCCTCGAGAGACCCAGTACTTC.